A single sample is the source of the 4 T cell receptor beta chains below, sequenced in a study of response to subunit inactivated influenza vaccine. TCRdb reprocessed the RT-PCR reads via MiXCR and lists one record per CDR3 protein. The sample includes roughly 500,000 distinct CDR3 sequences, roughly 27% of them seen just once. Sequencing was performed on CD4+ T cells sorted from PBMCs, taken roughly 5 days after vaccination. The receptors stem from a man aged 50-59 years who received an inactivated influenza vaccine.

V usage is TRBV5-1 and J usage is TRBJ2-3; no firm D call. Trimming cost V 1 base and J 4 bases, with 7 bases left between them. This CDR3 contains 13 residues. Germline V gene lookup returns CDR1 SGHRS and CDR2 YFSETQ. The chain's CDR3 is CASSLLSADTQYF. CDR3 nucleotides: TGCGCCAGCAGCTTGCTTTCGGCAGATACGCAGTATTTT.

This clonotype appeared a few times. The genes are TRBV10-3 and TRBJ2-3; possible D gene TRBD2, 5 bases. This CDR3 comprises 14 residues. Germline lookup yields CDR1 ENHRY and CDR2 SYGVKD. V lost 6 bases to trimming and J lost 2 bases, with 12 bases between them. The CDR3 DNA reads TGTGCCATCAGACCTAGCTTGGTCACAGATACGCAGTATTTT. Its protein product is CAIRPSLVTDTQYF.

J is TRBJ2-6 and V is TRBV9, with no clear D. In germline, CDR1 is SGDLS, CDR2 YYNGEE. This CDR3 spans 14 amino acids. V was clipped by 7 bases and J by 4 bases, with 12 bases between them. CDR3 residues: CASGGQAGANVLTF. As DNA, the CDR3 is TGTGCCAGCGGTGGGCAGGCCGGGGCCAACGTCCTGACTTTC.

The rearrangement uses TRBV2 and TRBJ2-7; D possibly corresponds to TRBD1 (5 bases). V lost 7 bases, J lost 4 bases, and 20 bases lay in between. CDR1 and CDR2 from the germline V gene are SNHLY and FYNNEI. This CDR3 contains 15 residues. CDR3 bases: TGTGCCAGCATTCCCGACAGCCTTCCCCCTTACGAGCAGTACTTC. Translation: CASIPDSLPPYEQYF.